This TCR beta chain was sequenced during a study of T cell changes during pregnancy in multiple sclerosis. The assay was immunoSEQ multiplex PCR, and TCRdb's table has in-frame clones only and misses some. The sample carries approximately 44,000 clones, about 89% recorded once. This CDR3 is built from 14 residues. The V and J ends lost 6 bases and 2 bases respectively, with 12 bases between them. Germline CDR1 and CDR2: SEHNR and FQNEAQ (reference sequence). Sample: CD4+ T cells from peripheral blood mononuclear cells, taken before pregnancy. This chain joins TRBV7-9 and TRBJ2-3; no definite D call. The receptor comes from a female donor with multiple sclerosis, enrolled in a pregnancy study. The CDR3 region is CASSFWQDTDTQYF. Written as DNA, the CDR3 is TGTGCCAGCAGTTTTTGGCAGGACACAGATACGCAGTATTTT.